What follows is one TCR beta chain and its context. This sample was included in a study of T cell changes during pregnancy in multiple sclerosis. Produced via immunoSEQ multiplex PCR; TCRdb's table is partial and in-frame only. In the table there are about 49,000 clones, 90% of which are singletons. CDR3 size: 15 residues. Germline assignment: CDR1 LNHDA and CDR2 SQIVND (reference sequence). Trimming shortened V by 8 bases and J by 7 bases, and 23 bases separated the two germline ends. This TCR was recovered from a female donor in good health, enrolled as a control in a pregnancy study. The source was peripheral blood, collected after pregnancy. The chain has TRBV19 and TRBJ1-1; D may be TRBD1 (6 bases). CDR3 amino acids: CASLGQSLRRGEAFF. The CDR3 DNA reads as TGTGCCAGTTTAGGACAGTCGCTACGACGGGGTGAAGCTTTCTTT.